These T cell receptor beta chains were read from a single sample in a study of OX40 agonist ivuxolimab in advanced cancers. Clones were sequenced by immunoSEQ multiplex PCR, and TCRdb holds only the in-frame ones, with some missing. The sample has 15,000 to 20,000 clones, 55% to 80% seen once. The sequences come from CD4+ or CD8+ T cells sorted from blood, collected in a trial of the OX40 agonist ivuxolimab. These receptors were collected from an adult with an advanced solid tumor such as melanoma, head and neck, liver or kidney cancer. Both conserved end residues are part of each CDR3. The order of the fields is V gene, J gene, D gene, clone size, CDR3 DNA, CDR3 protein. D genes are given only for firm matches. Rows may omit the clone size; those that give it use once, few, many or a size class.

>TRBV9|TRBJ2-1|-|-
TGTGCCAGCAGCGTAGATTACTATTACAATGAGCAGTTCTTC
CASSVDYYYNEQFF
>TRBV11-2|TRBJ1-5|-|-
TGTGCCAGCAGCTTAGGTCCGACATCATCCGAGCCCCAGCATTTT
CASSLGPTSSEPQHF
>TRBV10-3|TRBJ1-2|-|many
TGTGCCATCAGTGATTTAGACAGTAACTATGGCTACACCTTC
CAISDLDSNYGYTF
>TRBV6-4|TRBJ2-4|-|-
TGTGCCAGCACGTTACCTCTAGCCAAAAACATTCAGTACTTC
CASTLPLAKNIQYF
>TRBV4-1|TRBJ1-2|-|few
TGCGCCAGCCGCGGGGACACGGTCCTCTATGGCTACACCTTC
CASRGDTVLYGYTF
>TRBV28|TRBJ2-7|-|once
TGTGCCAGCAGTTTAAGCCCCACAGCGTCCTACGAGCAGTACTTC
CASSLSPTASYEQYF
>TRBV4-1|TRBJ1-2|-|large
TGCGCCAGCAGCTACATGGATGGCTACACCTTC
CASSYMDGYTF
>TRBV6-6|TRBJ1-4|-|many
TGTGCCGCGCATGGGCGGGGGGATGAAAAACTGTTTTTT
CAAHGRGDEKLFF
>TRBV7-9|TRBJ2-5|-|-
TGTGCCAGCAGCTTAGTGCGGGGCCAAGAGACCCAGTACTTC
CASSLVRGQETQYF
>TRBV11-2|TRBJ2-7|TRBD1|-
TGTGCCAGCTCCAACGGCAGGGGGTTCTACGAGCAGTACTTC
CASSNGRGFYEQYF
>TRBV11-2|TRBJ1-6|-|-
TGTGCCAGCAGCTTAGACTCCTCCTATAATTCACCCCTCCACTTT
CASSLDSSYNSPLHF
>TRBV5-6|TRBJ2-2|TRBD1|medium-sized
TGTGCCAGCAGCCCGGGACAGGGTACGTCCGGGGAGCTGTTTTTT
CASSPGQGTSGELFF
>TRBV4-2|TRBJ2-7|TRBD2|-
TGTGCCAGCAGCCAAGGGACTAGCGGGGTCTACGAGCAGTACTTC
CASSQGTSGVYEQYF
>TRBV7-9|TRBJ2-7|-|-
TGCGCCAGCAGCCAGGAGGGGGTTCAGACAGGGCACGAGCAGTACTTC
CASSQEGVQTGHEQYF
>TRBV6-5|TRBJ1-5|TRBD1|few
TGTGCCAGCAGCCTCGGAGGGGGCCGTAATCAGCCCCAGCATTTT
CASSLGGGRNQPQHF
>TRBV9|TRBJ2-7|-|once
TGTGCCAGCAGCTCCGGGACTTCCTCCTACGAGCAGTACTTC
CASSSGTSSYEQYF
>TRBV5-5|TRBJ2-3|-|-
TGTGCCAGCAGCTTGGTCCAGGCGGGTAGGGGCACAGATACGCAGTATTTT
CASSLVQAGRGTDTQYF
>TRBV4-2|TRBJ2-2|TRBD2|-
TGTGCCAGCAGCCAAGAGGCCGGGACTAGCGTCGCCGGGGAGCTGTTTTTT
CASSQEAGTSVAGELFF
>TRBV12-5|TRBJ1-1|-|few
TGTGCTAGTGGTTTGGGGAGAGGAGAGGCTTTCTTT
CASGLGRGEAFF
>TRBV6-1|TRBJ1-5|-|-
TGTGCCAGCAGTGAAATAATAAGCAATCAGCCCCAGCATTTT
CASSEIISNQPQHF
>TRBV5-1|TRBJ2-3|-|-
TGCGCCAGCAGCTTCGGGACCCTCACAGATACGCAGTATTTT
CASSFGTLTDTQYF
>TRBV5-6|TRBJ2-2|TRBD1|medium-sized
TGTGCCAGCAGCTTGGTTCAGGGGGACACCGGGGAGCTGTTTTTT
CASSLVQGDTGELFF
>TRBV7-9|TRBJ1-5|-|-
TGTGCCAGCAGCTTGGTAAAAGATCCCCAGCATTTT
CASSLVKDPQHF
>TRBV19|TRBJ1-2|-|-
TGTGCCAGTAGTATGGGAATCTATGGCTACACCTTC
CASSMGIYGYTF
>TRBV7-2|TRBJ1-1|-|-
TGTGCCAGCAGTTCGCCTACAGGCTACACTGAAGCTTTCTTT
CASSSPTGYTEAFF
>TRBV9|TRBJ2-5|TRBD1|-
TGTGCCAGCGGCGGCACGACAGGGGAGACCCAGTACTTC
CASGGTTGETQYF
>TRBV7-9|TRBJ1-1|-|few
TGTGCCAGCAGCCACGTGTTAGATACTAGCAACACTGAAGCTTTCTTT
CASSHVLDTSNTEAFF
>TRBV7-6|TRBJ2-7|-|-
TGTGCCAGCAGCCCCTTTGACCACCCCTCCTACGAGCAGTACTTC
CASSPFDHPSYEQYF
>TRBV7-3|TRBJ2-7|-|-
TGTGCCAGCAGCTTTTTTCCAACGCCTTCCTACGAGCAGTACTTC
CASSFFPTPSYEQYF
>TRBV19|TRBJ1-1|-|few
TGTGCCAGTAGTATAGATCGGCTAAACACTGAAGCTTTCTTT
CASSIDRLNTEAFF
>TRBV27|TRBJ1-5|-|-
TGTGCCAGCAGTTTCCGGACAGTTCATAGCAATCAGCCCCAGCATTTT
CASSFRTVHSNQPQHF
>TRBV5-1|TRBJ1-5|-|-
TGCGCCAGCAGCTTGGGGGGGTTACAGGGCCAGCCCCAGCATTTT
CASSLGGLQGQPQHF
>TRBV4-1|TRBJ1-2|-|-
TGCGCCAGCAGCCAAACGACGGAGAACTATGGCTACACCTTC
CASSQTTENYGYTF
>TRBV6-1|TRBJ1-3|TRBD1|-
TGTGCCAGCAGTGGGGGGACAGGGCCAGGAAACACCATATATTTT
CASSGGTGPGNTIYF
>TRBV7-9|TRBJ2-5|-|-
TGTGCCAGCAGCTTAGCGGATCCGGGGAGAGAGACCCAGTACTTC
CASSLADPGRETQYF
>TRBV11-2|TRBJ2-3|-|-
TGTGCCAGCTCGGGAGACTCCACTAGCACAGATACGCAGTATTTT
CASSGDSTSTDTQYF
>TRBV2|TRBJ1-4|-|few
TGTGCCAGTTCTCGCGGGGAAAAACTGTTTTTT
CASSRGEKLFF
>TRBV29-1|TRBJ1-2|TRBD1|-
TGCAGCGTCGAAGGAACCGGGACAGAGTCCAACTATGGCTACACCTTC
CSVEGTGTESNYGYTF
>TRBV4-1|TRBJ1-1|-|-
TGCGCCAGCAGTGTCGATCTAAGTTACACTGAAGCTTTCTTT
CASSVDLSYTEAFF
>TRBV27|TRBJ1-1|-|-
TGTGCCAGCAGTCTTTACTTTCTGAACACTGAAGCTTTCTTT
CASSLYFLNTEAFF